This TCR beta chain appears in the sequencing data of a study of OX40 agonist ivuxolimab in advanced cancers. Overall study context: Dose-escalation patients' cancers were hepatocellular carcinoma, melanoma, renal cell or head and neck cancer. Subjects had a mean age of roughly 60 years, with a range of roughly 23 to 79; more than 70% were male.

On this clone itself: Its antigen remains unknown.

Study outcomes and limitations: Relative to CD4+, CD8+ T cells held more expanded clones on average.

Trimming cost V 4 bases and J 2 bases, with 8 bases left between them. The CDR3 is made up of 13 amino acids. The germline CDR1 and CDR2 sequences are MGHRA and YSYEKL. The data were produced by immunoSEQ multiplex PCR, yet TCRdb's version contains in-frame clones alone and is incomplete. The sample shows tens of thousands of clones, nearly 90% of them seen only once. The chain combines TRBV4-1 with TRBJ1-1; D unclear. The input for sequencing was CD4+ or CD8+ T cells sorted from blood, taken in a trial of the OX40 agonist ivuxolimab. This TCR was sampled from an adult with an advanced solid tumor such as melanoma, head and neck, liver or kidney cancer. The CDR3 spells CASSPGENTEAFF. The DNA for the CDR3 is TGCGCCAGCAGCCCCGGGGAAAACACTGAAGCTTTCTTT.